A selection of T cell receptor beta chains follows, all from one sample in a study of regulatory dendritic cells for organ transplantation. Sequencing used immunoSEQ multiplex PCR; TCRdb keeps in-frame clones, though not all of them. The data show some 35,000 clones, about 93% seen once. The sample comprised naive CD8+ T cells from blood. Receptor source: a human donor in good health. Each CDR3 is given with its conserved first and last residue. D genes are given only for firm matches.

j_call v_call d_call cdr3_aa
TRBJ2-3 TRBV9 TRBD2 CASSSQVAGGADTQYF
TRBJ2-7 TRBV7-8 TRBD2 CASSLVGTTSYEQYF
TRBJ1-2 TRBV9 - CASSPLDANYGYTF
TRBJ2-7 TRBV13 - CASSSVVYEQYF
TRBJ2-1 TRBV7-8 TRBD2 CASSLEFSGRLYNEQFF
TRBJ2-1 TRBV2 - CASRRVLTDYNEQFF
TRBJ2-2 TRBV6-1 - CASSELGLDTGELFF
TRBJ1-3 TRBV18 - CASSPTGAGNTIYF
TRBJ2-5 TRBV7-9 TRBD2 CASTKTSGELETQYF
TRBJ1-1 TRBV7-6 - CASSSMQGENTEAFF
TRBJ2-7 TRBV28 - CASRGGLLDGAYEQYF
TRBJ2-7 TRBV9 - CASSPRGSVTYEQYF
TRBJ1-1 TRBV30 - CAWSDYRENTEAFF
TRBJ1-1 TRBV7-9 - CASSAAEGPEAFF
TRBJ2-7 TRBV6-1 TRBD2 CASSGILAGPSYEQYF
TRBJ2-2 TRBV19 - CASRDGELFF
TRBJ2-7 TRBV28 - CASSWGSGYEQYF
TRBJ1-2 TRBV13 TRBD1 CASSPSTGEDGYTF
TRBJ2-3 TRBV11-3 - CASSQGSTDTQYF
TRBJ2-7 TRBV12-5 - CASGTGYEQYF
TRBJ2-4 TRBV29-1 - CSVGVLTGKHIQYF
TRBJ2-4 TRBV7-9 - CASSPAGNENIQYF
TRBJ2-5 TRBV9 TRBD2 CASSPGGLGETQYF
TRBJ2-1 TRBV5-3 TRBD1 CARSFFPPRQGGPSSYNEQFF
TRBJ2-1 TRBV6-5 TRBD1 CASSYFQGAGDEQFF
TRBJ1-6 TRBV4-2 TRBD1 CASSQDRGQGASPLHF
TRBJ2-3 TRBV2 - CASIGGDTQYF
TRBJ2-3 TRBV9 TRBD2 CASSSPGAGITDTQYF
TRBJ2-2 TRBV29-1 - CSVYGRDPYSGELFF
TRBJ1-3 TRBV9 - CASSTTRRAGNTIYF
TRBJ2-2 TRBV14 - CASSQGYFGANTGELFF
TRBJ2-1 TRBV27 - CASRTYPGTRGFDEQFF
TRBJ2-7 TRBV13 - CASSGQPTYEQYF
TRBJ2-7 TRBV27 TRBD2 CASRGGLAYEQYF
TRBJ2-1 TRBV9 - CASSVSDGRPNEQFF
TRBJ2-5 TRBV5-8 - CASSLFVSNNQETQYF
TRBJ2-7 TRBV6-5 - CASSLSASSYEQYF
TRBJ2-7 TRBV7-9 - CASSSHLPQGRYEQYF
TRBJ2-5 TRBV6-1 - CASSEGYQETQYF
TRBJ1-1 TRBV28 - CASSFRLWDTEAFF
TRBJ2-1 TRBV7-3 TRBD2 CASSLGTSGGNEQFF
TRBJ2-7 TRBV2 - CASRGVDYEQYF
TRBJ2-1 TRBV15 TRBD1 CATSSGQGRHEQFF
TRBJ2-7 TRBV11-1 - CASREAGFAYEQYF
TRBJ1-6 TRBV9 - CASSSLVGAGSPLHF
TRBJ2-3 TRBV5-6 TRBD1 CASSLVWDREADTQYF
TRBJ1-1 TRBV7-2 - CATVEGLNTEAFF
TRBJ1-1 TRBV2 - CASTPGSPEAFF
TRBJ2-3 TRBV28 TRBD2 CASSFRVREGRTDTQYF
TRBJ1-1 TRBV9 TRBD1 CASSVEGWTGLNTEAFF
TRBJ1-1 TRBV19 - CASSMVPIGGQIGAFF
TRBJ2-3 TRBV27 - CASRRTDTQYF
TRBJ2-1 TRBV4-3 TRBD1 CASSPGQGAFNEQFF
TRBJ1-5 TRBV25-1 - CASKPTDSNQPQHF